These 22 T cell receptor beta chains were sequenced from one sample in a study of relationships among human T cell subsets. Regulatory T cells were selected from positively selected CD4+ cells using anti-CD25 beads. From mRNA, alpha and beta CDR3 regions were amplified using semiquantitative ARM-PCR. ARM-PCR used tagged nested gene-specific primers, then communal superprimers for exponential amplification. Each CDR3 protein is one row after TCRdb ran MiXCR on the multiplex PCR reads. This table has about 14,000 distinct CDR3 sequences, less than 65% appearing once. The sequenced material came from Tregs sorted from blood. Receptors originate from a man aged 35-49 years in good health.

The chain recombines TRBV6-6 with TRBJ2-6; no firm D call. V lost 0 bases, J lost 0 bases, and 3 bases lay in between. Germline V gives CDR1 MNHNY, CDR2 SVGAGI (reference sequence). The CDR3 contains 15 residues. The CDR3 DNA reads TGTGCCAGCAGTTACTCACCCTCTGGGGCCAACGTCCTGACTTTC. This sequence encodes CASSYSPSGANVLTF.

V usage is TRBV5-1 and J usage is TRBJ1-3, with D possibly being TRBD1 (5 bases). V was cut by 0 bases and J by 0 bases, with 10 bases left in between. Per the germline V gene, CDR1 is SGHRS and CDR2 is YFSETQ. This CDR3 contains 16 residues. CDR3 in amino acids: CASSLVGGSSGNTIYF. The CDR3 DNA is TGCGCCAGCAGCTTGGTTGGGGGTAGCTCTGGAAACACCATATATTTT.

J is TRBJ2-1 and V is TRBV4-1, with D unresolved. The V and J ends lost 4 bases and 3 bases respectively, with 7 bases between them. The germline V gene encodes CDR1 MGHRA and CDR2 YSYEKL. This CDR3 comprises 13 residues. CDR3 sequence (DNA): TGCGCCAGCAGCCCCGGAATCTACAATGAGCAGTTCTTC. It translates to CASSPGIYNEQFF.

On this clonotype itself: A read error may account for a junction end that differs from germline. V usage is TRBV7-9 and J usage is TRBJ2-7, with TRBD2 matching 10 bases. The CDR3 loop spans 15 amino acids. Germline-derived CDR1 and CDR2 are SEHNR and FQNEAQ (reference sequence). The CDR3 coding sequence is TGCGCCAGCAGCGGGAATAGCGGGAGGTCCTACGAGCAGTACTTC. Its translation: CASSGNSGRSYEQYF.

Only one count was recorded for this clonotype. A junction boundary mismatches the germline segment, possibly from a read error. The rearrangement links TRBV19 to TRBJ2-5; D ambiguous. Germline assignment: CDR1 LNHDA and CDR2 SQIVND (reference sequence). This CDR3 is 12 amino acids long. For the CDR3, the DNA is TGTGCCAGTGGTATGTCTAAAGAGACCCAGTACTTC. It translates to CASGMSKETQYF.

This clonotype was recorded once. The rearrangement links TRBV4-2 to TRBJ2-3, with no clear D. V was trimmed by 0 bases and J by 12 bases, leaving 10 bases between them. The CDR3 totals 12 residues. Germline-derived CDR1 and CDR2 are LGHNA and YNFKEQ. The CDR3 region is CASSQDVATQYF. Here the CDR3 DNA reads TGTGCCAGCAGCCAAGACGTAGCCACACAGTATTTT.

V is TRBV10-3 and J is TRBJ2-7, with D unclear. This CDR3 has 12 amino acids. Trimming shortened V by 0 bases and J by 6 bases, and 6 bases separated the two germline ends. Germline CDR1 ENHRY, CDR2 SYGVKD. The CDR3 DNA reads TGTGCCATCAGTGAGTCCGGCCGCGAGCAGTACTTC. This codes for CAISESGREQYF.

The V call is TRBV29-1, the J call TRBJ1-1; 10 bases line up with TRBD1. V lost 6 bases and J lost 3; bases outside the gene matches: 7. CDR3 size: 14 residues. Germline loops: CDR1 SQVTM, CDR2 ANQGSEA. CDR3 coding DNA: TGCAGCGTATTCAGACAGGGGGCTGACACTGAAGCTTTCTTT. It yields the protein CSVFRQGADTEAFF.

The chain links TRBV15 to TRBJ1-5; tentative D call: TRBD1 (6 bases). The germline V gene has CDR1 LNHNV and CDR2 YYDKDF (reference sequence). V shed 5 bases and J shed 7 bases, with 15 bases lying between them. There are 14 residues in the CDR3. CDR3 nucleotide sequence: TGTGCCACCAGCGGAACAGGGTCACGACAGCCCCAGCATTTT. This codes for CATSGTGSRQPQHF.

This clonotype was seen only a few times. The CDR3 DNA reads TGTGCCAGCAGCGAAACAGGGGGCGAGTACGAGCAGTACTTC. Protein product: CASSETGGEYEQYF. The chain is built from TRBV7-9 and TRBJ2-7; 9 bases are shared with TRBD1. The V gene end was trimmed by 5 bases and the J gene end by 4 bases; junction bases not matched to a gene: 6. Germline values: CDR1 SEHNR, CDR2 FQNEAQ (reference sequence). The CDR3 is 14 residues long.

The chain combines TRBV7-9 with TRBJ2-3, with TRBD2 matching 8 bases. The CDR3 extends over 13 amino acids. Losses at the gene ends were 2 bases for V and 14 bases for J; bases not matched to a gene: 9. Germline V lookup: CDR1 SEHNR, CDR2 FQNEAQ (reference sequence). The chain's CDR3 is CASSLRSGTRMYF. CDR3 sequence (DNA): TGTGCCAGCAGCTTAAGATCCGGGACTAGAATGTATTTT.

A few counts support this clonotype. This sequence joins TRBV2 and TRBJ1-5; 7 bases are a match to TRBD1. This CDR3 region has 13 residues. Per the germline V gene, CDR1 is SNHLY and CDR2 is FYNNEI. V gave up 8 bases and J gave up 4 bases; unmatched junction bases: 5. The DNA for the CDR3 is TGTGCCAGCCACCGGGACAGTAATCAGCCCCAGCATTTT. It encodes CASHRDSNQPQHF.

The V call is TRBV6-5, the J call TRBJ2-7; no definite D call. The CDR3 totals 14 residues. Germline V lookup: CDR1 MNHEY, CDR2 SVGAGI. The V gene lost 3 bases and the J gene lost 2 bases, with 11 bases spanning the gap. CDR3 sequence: CASSYAYPAYEQYF. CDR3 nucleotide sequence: TGTGCCAGCAGTTATGCCTACCCCGCCTACGAGCAGTACTTC.

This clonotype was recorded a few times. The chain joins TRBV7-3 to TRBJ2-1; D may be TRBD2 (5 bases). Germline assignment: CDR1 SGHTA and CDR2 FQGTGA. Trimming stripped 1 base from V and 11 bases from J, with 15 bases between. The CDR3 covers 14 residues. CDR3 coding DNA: TGTGCCAGCAGCTTAAGTTCGGGTAGCGACAAGCAGTTCTTC. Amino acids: CASSLSSGSDKQFF. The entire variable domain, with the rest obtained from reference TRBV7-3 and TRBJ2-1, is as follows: GAGVSQTPSNKVTEKGKYVELRCDPISGHTALYWYRQSLGQGPEFLIYFQGTGAADDSGLPNDRFFAVRPEGSVSTLKIQRTERGDSAVYLCASSLSSGSDKQFFGPGTRLTVL.

The DNA for the CDR3 is TGCGCCAGCAGCTCGGGACCTGCAGAGACCCAGTACTTC. It encodes CASSSGPAETQYF. The gene calls are TRBV5-1 and TRBJ2-5; D tentatively reads TRBD1 or TRBD2 (5 bases each). The CDR3 sequence is 13 residues long. Germline assignment: CDR1 SGHRS and CDR2 YFSETQ. V was shortened by 3 bases and J by 4 bases, with 10 bases between the two germline ends. The full variable domain, rest sourced from reference TRBV5-1 and TRBJ2-5, is KAGVTQTPRYLIKTRGQQVTLSCSPISGHRSVSWYQQTPGQGLQFLFEYFSETQRNKGNFPGRFSGRQFSNSRSEMNVSTLELGDSALYLCASSSGPAETQYFGPGTRLLVL.

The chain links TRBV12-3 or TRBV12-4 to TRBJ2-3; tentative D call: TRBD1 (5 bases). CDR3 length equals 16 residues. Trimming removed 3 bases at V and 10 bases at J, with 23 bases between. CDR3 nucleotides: TGTGCCAGCAGTTTCGGCCGGAAACAGGTCACCAGGGCGCAGTATTTT. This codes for CASSFGRKQVTRAQYF.

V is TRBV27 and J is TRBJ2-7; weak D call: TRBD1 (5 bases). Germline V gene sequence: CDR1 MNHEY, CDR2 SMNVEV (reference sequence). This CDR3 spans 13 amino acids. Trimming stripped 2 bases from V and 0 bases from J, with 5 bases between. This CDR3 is CASSLRGSYEQYF. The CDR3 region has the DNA TGTGCCAGCAGTTTAAGGGGCTCCTACGAGCAGTACTTC.

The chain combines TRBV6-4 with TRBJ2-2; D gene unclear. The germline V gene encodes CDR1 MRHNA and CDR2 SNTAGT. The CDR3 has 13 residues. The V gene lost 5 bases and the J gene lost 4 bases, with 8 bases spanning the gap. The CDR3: CASSRSGTGELFF. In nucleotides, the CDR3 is TGTGCCAGCAGTCGGAGTGGCACCGGGGAGCTGTTTTTT.

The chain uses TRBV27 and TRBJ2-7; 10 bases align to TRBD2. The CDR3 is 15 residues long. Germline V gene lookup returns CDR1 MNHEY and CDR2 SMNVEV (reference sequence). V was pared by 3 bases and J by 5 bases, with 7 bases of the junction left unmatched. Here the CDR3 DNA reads TGTGCCAGCAGTTTCCAGCGGGAGGGCCACAACGAGCAGTACTTC. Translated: CASSFQREGHNEQYF.

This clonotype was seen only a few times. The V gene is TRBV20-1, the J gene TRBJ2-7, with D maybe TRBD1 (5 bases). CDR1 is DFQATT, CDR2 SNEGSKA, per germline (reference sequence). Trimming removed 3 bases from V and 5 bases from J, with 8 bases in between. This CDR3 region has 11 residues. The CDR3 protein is CSASRTHEQYF. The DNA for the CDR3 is TGCAGTGCTAGTAGGACACACGAGCAGTACTTC.

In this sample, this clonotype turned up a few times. The CDR3 spells CASSPGGGETQYF. The CDR3 nucleotides are TGTGCCAGCAGTCCGGGAGGGGGAGAGACCCAGTACTTC. V is TRBV12-3 or TRBV12-4 and J is TRBJ2-5, with 8 bases identical to TRBD2. V trimming: 5 bases; J trimming: 4 bases; junction bases outside the gene matches: 3. The CDR3 spans 13 residues.

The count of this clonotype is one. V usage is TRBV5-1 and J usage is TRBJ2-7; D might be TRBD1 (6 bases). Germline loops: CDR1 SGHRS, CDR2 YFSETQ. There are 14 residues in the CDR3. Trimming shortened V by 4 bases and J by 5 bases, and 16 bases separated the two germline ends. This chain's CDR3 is CASSQLTGSHEQYF. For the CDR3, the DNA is TGCGCCAGCAGCCAACTTACAGGGTCTCACGAGCAGTACTTC.